The present T cell receptor beta chain was sequenced within a study of neurological immune-mediated disorders. Study-level results: None of the CDR3 amino acid sequences of expanded clones were shared across subjects, and this suggested private repertoires in all groups.

CDR3 size: 18 residues. The V and J ends lost 1 base and 8 bases respectively, with 21 bases between them. Germline lookup yields CDR1 KGHSH and CDR2 LQKENI. The team produced cDNA through 5'RACE using 10-nucleotide random UMIs. TCRdb reprocessed the 5' RACE reads via MiXCR and lists one record per CDR3 protein. Here the sample spans fewer than 85,000 distinct CDR3 sequences, about 5.5% being singletons. The table lists this clonotype with a few counts. Its antigen remains unknown. The study built unsorted libraries from 2 million PBMCs kept at -80 C. The sequence derives from a woman in her thirties with multiple sclerosis. Sequenced: PBMCs. V gene TRBV18 combines with J gene TRBJ1-6, with unresolved D. The CDR3 region has the DNA TGTGCCAGCTCACCACTGGATGGTCGGAACGCCCCGGATTCACCCCTCCACTTT. Protein product: CASSPLDGRNAPDSPLHF.